These 9 T cell receptor beta chains were sequenced from one sample in a study of cytomegalovirus exposure and HLA in healthy donors. Vbeta (60) and Jbeta (13) primers were used in the PCR. Profiling relied on immunoSEQ multiplex PCR, and the TCRdb table lists in-frame clones only, not all of them. The listing records around 75,000 clones. The specimen sequenced was PBMCs. These receptors came from a man in his forties in good health and CMV-seronegative.

V gene TRBV30 combines with J gene TRBJ2-7; possibly TRBD2 for D (6 bases). V was pared by 1 base and J by 4 bases, with 14 bases between. The CDR3 sequence is 14 residues long. CDR1 is GTSNPN, CDR2 SVGIG, per germline (reference sequence). The CDR3 loop reads CAWSARRAGYEQYF. The CDR3 coding sequence is TGTGCCTGGAGTGCCCGCAGGGCGGGATACGAGCAGTACTTC.

V is TRBV11-2 and J is TRBJ1-6; D remains ambiguous. The CDR3 totals 15 residues. Between the trimmed V and J ends, which lost 0 bases and 10 bases, there was a span of 13 bases. Germline lookup yields CDR1 SGHAT and CDR2 FQNNGV. Here the CDR3 reads CASSLDQVAGSPLHF. The CDR3 DNA sequence: TGTGCCAGCAGCTTAGATCAGGTAGCGGGATCACCCCTCCACTTT.

The V and J genes are TRBV11-2 and TRBJ1-1; D is uncertain. Germline CDR1 SGHAT, CDR2 FQNNGV. Trimming removed 5 bases from V and 0 bases from J, with 7 bases in between. CDR3 length equals 13 residues. The CDR3 DNA sequence: TGTGCCAGCAGCCGTATAGTGAACACTGAAGCTTTCTTT. Amino acids: CASSRIVNTEAFF.

The genes are TRBV19 and TRBJ1-5; D is unclear. The CDR3 runs 14 residues. CDR1 is LNHDA and CDR2 is SQIVND in the germline V gene (reference sequence). The germline V and J ends were trimmed by 9 bases and 2 bases, with 14 bases remaining between them. The CDR3: CASRRGYRNQPQHF. The CDR3 DNA sequence: TGTGCCAGCCGCCGGGGTTATCGCAATCAGCCCCAGCATTTT.

V is TRBV7-9 and J is TRBJ2-7, with D perhaps matching TRBD2 (5 bases). Trimming removed 5 bases at V and 9 bases at J, with 17 bases between. This CDR3 comprises 13 residues. Germline V gene sequence: CDR1 SEHNR, CDR2 FQNEAQ (reference sequence). The DNA of the CDR3 is TGTGCCAGCAGCCGACCCCCGGGGTCGCGGCAGTACTTC. This translates into CASSRPPGSRQYF.

The rearrangement links TRBV5-4 to TRBJ1-1; perhaps TRBD1 as D (5 bases). Trimming removed 0 bases from V and 3 bases from J, with 6 bases in between. CDR1 is SGHNT, CDR2 YYREEE, per germline (reference sequence). The CDR3 covers 13 residues. This CDR3 is CASSLGRDTEAFF. CDR3 in DNA: TGTGCCAGCAGCTTGGGCAGGGACACTGAAGCTTTCTTT.

The chain employs TRBV5-1 and TRBJ2-1; TRBD2 matches at 10 bases. The V gene end was trimmed by 4 bases and the J gene end by 8 bases; junction bases not matched to a gene: 6. Germline V gene lookup returns CDR1 SGHRS and CDR2 YFSETQ. The CDR3 sequence is 14 residues long. CDR3 sequence: CASSVGLARDEQFF. In nucleotides, the CDR3 is TGCGCCAGCAGCGTGGGACTAGCGAGGGATGAGCAGTTCTTC.

This rearrangement joins TRBV7-2 to TRBJ1-1; possibly TRBD1 for D (5 bases). The CDR3 contains 14 residues. Germline-derived CDR1 and CDR2 are SGHTA and FQGNSA. V gave up 3 bases and J gave up 4 bases, with 12 bases separating them. As DNA, the CDR3 is TGTGCCAGCAGCTTGTTTCAGGGAGGCACTGAAGCTTTCTTT. It is translated as CASSLFQGGTEAFF.

The chain uses TRBV30 and TRBJ1-1, with 7 positions matching TRBD1. Germline V CDR1 and CDR2: GTSNPN, SVGIG (reference sequence). V lost 0 bases and J lost 6; bases outside the gene matches: 7. This CDR3 has 14 amino acids. CDR3 sequence reads: CAWSVQGIGAEAFF. The CDR3 coding sequence is TGTGCCTGGAGTGTACAGGGGATAGGCGCTGAAGCTTTCTTT.